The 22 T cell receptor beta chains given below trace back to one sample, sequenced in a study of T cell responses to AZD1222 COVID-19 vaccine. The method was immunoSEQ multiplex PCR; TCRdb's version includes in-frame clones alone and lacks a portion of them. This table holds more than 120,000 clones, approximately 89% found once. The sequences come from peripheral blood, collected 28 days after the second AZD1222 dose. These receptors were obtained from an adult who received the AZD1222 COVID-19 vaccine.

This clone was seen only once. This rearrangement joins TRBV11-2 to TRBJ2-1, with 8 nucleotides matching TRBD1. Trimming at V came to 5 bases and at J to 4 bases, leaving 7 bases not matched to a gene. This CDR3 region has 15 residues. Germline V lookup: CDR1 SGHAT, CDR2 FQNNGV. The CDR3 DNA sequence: TGTGCCAGCAGCGAAGGACAGGGAAAATACAATGAGCAGTTCTTC. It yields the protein CASSEGQGKYNEQFF.

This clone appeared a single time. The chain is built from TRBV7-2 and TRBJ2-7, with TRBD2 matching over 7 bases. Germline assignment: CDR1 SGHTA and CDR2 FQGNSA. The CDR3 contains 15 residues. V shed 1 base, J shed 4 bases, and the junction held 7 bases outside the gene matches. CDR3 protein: CASSLVPGEGYEQYF. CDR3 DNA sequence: TGTGCCAGCAGCTTAGTCCCGGGGGAGGGTTACGAGCAGTACTTC.

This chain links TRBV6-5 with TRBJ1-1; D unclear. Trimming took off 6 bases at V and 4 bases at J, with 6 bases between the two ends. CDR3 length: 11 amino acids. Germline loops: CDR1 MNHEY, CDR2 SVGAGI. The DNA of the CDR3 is TGTGCCAGCAGGTGGGGCACTGAAGCTTTCTTT. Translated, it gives CASRWGTEAFF.

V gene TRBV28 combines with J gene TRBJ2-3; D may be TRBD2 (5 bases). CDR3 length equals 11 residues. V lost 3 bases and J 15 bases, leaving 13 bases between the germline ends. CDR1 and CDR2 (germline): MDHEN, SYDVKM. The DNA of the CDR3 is TGTGCCAGCAGTTTCAAGGACTCCATTTATTTT. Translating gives CASSFKDSIYF.

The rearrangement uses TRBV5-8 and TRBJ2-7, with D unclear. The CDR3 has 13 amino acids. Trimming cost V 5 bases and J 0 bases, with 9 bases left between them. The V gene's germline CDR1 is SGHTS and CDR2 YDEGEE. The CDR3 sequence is CASRGRSSYEQYF. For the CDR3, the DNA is TGTGCCAGCAGAGGACGGAGCTCCTACGAGCAGTACTTC.

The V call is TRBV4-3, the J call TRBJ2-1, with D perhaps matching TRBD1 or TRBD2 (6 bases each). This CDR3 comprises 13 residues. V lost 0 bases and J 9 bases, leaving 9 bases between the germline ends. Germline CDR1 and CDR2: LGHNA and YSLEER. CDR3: CASSQDSGAEQFF. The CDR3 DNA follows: TGCGCCAGCAGCCAAGATTCGGGGGCTGAGCAGTTCTTC.

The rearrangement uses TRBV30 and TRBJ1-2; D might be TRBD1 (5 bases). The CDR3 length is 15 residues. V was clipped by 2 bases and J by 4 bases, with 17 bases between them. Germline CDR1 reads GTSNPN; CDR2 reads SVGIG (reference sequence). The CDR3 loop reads CAWSLDRGDGYGYTF. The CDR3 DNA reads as TGTGCCTGGAGTCTCGATCGAGGGGACGGCTATGGCTACACCTTC. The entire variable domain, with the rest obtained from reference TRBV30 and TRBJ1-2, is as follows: SQTIHQWPATLVQPVGSPLSLECTVEGTSNPNLYWYRQAAGRGLQLLFYSVGIGQISSEVPQNLSASRPQDRQFILSSKKLLLSDSGFYLCAWSLDRGDGYGYTFGSGTRLTVV.

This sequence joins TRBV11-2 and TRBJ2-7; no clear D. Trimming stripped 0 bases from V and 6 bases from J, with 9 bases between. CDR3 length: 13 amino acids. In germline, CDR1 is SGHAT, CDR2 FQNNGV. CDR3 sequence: CASSLDSVVEQYF. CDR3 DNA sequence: TGTGCCAGCAGCTTAGATTCAGTAGTCGAGCAGTACTTC.

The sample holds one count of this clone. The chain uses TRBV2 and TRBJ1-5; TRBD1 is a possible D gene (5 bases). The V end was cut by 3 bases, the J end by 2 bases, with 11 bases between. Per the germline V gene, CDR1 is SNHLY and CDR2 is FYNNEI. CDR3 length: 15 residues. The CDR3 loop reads CASSEGMGGNQPQHF. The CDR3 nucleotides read TGTGCCAGCAGTGAGGGCATGGGGGGCAATCAGCCCCAGCATTTT.

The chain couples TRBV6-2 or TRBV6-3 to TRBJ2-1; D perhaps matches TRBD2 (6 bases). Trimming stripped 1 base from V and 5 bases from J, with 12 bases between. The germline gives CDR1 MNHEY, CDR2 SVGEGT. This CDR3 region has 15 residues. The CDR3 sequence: CASSYWGSGHNEQFF. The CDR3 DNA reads TGTGCCAGCAGTTACTGGGGTAGCGGCCACAATGAGCAGTTCTTC.

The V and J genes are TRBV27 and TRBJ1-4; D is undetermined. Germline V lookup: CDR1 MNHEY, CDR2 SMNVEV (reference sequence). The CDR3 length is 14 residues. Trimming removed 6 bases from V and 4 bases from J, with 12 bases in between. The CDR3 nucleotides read TGTGCCAGCAGGGGCTCGTTCTTTAATGAAAAACTGTTTTTT. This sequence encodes CASRGSFFNEKLFF.

The CDR3 bases are TGTGCCATCGCCGCCCAAGGGACAGGGATGGATACGCAGTATTTT. Translated: CAIAAQGTGMDTQYF. This chain links TRBV10-3 with TRBJ2-3, with TRBD1 matching over 9 bases. Germline trimming cut 8 bases from V and 6 bases from J; bases unmatched to any gene: 12. In germline, CDR1 is ENHRY, CDR2 SYGVKD. This CDR3 contains 15 residues.

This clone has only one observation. This CDR3 reads CATSRDRDRGGEQYF. In DNA form, the CDR3 reads TGTGCCACCAGCAGAGACCGGGACAGGGGCGGCGAGCAGTACTTC. V gene TRBV15 combines with J gene TRBJ2-7, with 10 bases aligning to TRBD1. With 0 bases clipped from V and 6 bases from J, the junction kept 5 bases outside the gene matches. This CDR3 region has 15 residues. The germline V gene has CDR1 LNHNV and CDR2 YYDKDF (reference sequence).

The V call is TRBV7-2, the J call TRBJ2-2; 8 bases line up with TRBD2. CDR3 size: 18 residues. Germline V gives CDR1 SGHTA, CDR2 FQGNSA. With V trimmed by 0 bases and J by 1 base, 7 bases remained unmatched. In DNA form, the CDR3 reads TGTGCCAGCAGCTTAGCCCCGGCTAGCGGGTTGAACACCGGGGAGCTGTTTTTT. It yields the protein CASSLAPASGLNTGELFF.

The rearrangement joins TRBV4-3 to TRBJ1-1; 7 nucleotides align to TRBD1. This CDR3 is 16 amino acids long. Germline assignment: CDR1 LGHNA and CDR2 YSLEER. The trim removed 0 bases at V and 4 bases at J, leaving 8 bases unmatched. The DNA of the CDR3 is TGCGCCAGCAGCCAAGATCGAACAGGGGTACGCACTGAAGCTTTCTTT. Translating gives CASSQDRTGVRTEAFF.

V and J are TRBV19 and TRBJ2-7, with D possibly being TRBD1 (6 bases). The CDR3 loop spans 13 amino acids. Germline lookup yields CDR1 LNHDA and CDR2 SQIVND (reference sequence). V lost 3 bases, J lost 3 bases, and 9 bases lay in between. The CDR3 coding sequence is TGTGCCAGTAGTATGGGGGCAGTCTACGAGCAGTACTTC. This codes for CASSMGAVYEQYF.

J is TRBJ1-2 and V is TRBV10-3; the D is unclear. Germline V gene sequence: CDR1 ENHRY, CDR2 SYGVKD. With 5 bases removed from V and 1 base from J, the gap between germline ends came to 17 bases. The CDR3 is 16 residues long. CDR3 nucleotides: TGTGCCATCAGTTCCGACACCCAGGTTCTTAACTATGGCTACACCTTC. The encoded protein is CAISSDTQVLNYGYTF.

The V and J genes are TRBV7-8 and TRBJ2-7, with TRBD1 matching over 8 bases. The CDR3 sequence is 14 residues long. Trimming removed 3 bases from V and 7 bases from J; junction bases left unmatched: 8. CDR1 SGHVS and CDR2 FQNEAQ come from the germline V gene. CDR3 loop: CASSFTGGPREQYF. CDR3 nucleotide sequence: TGTGCCAGCAGCTTCACAGGGGGGCCTCGGGAGCAGTACTTC.

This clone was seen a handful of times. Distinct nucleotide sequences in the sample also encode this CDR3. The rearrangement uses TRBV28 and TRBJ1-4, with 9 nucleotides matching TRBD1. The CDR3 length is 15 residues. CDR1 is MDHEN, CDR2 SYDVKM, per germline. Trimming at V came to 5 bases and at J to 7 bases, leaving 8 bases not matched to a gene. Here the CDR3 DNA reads TGTGCCAGCAGTCCTCCGGGACAGGGCGGTGAAAAACTGTTTTTT. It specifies CASSPPGQGGEKLFF.

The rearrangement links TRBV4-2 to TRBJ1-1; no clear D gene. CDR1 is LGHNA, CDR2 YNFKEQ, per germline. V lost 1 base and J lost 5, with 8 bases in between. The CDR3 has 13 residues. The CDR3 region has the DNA TGTGCCAGCAGCCAAGCCGAGGGAACTGAAGCTTTCTTT. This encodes CASSQAEGTEAFF.

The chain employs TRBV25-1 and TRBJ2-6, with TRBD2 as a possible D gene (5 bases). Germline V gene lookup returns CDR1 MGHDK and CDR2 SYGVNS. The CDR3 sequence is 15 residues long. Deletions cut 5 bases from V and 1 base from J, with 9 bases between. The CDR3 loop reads CASSTGVSGANVLTF. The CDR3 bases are TGTGCCAGCAGTACCGGGGTTTCTGGGGCCAACGTCCTGACTTTC.

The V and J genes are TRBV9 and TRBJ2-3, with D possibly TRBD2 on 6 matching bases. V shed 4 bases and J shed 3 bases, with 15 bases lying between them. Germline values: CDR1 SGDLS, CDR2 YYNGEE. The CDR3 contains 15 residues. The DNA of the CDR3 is TGTGCCAGCAGCTCAGCCGGGAGTGGTACAGATACGCAGTATTTT. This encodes CASSSAGSGTDTQYF. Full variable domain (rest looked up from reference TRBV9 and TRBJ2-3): DSGVTQTPKHLITATGQRVTLRCSPRSGDLSVYWYQQSLDQGLQFLIQYYNGEERAKGNILERFSAQQFPDLHSELNLSSLELGDSALYFCASSSAGSGTDTQYFGPGTRLTVL.